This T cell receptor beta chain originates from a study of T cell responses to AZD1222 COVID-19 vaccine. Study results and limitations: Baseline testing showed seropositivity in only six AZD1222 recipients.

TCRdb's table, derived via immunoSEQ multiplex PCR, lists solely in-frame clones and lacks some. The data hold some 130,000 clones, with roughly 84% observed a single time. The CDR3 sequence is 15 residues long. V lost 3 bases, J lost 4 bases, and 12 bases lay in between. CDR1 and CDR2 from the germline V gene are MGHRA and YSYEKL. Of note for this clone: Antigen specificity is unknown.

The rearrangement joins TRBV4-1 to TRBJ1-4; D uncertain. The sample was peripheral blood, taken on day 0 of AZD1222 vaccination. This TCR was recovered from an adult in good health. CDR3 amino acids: CASSQVQALNEKLFF. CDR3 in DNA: TGCGCCAGCAGCCAGGTGCAGGCCCTTAATGAAAAACTGTTTTTT.